This TCR beta chain was captured by sequencing in a study of cytomegalovirus exposure and HLA in healthy donors. Points on this clone: Antigen: not known.

Study results and limitations: Earlier findings revealed that most TCR beta V segments proved productive either about 90% or about 30% of the time.

Germline V gene data show CDR1 as SQVTM and CDR2 as ANQGSEA. This CDR3 comprises 15 residues. With V trimmed by 2 bases and J by 2 bases, 8 bases remained unmatched. The PCR was carried out with 60 Vbeta primers and 13 Jbeta primers. Profiling relied on immunoSEQ multiplex PCR, and the TCRdb table lists in-frame clones only, not all of them. The sample consists of about 130,000 clones, approximately 82% of them appearing once. Sequenced sample: PBMCs. The chain couples TRBV29-1 to TRBJ1-2; 7 positions match TRBD1. The clonotype originates from a boy between 2 and 15 years old in good health and CMV-seronegative. The CDR3 sequence: CSVESGQTPNYGYTF. The CDR3 DNA sequence: TGCAGCGTTGAATCGGGACAGACACCCAACTATGGCTACACCTTC.